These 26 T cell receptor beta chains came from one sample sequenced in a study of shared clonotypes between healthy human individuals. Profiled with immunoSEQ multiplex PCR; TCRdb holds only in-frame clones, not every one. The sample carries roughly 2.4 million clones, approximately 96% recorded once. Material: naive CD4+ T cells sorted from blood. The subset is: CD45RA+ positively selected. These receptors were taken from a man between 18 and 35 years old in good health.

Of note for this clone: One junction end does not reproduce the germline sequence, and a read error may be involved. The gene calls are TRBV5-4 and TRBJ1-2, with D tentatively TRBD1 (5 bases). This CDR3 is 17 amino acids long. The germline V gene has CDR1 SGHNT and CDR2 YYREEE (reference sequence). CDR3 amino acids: CARSLAGVGSPSYGYTF. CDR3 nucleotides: TGTGCCCGCAGCTTGGCGGGGGTGGGATCGCCTAGCTATGGCTACACCTTC.

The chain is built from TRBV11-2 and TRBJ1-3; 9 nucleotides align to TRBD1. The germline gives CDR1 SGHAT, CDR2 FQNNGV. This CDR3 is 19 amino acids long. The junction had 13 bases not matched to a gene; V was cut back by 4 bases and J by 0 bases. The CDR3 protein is CASSSWDRVFSSSGNTIYF. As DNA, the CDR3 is TGTGCCAGCAGCTCCTGGGACAGGGTATTTTCCTCCTCTGGAAACACCATATATTTT. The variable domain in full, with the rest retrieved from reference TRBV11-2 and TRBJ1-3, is EAGVAQSPRYKIIEKRQSVAFWCNPISGHATLYWYQQILGQGPKLLIQFQNNGVVDDSQLPKDRFSAERLKGVDSTLKIQPAKLEDSAVYLCASSSWDRVFSSSGNTIYFGEGSWLTVV.

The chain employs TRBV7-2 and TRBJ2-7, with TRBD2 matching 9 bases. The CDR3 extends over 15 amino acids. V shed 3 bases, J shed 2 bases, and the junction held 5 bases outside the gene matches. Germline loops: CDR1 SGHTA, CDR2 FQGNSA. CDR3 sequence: CASSFQSSGTYEQYF. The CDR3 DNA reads TGTGCCAGCAGCTTTCAGTCTAGCGGGACCTACGAGCAGTACTTC.

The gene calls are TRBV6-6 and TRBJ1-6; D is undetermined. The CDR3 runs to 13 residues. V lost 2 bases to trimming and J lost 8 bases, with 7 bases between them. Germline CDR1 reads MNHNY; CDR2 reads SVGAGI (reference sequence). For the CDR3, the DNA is TGTGCCAGCAGTTACGGGCAGGATTCACCCCTCCACTTT. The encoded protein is CASSYGQDSPLHF.

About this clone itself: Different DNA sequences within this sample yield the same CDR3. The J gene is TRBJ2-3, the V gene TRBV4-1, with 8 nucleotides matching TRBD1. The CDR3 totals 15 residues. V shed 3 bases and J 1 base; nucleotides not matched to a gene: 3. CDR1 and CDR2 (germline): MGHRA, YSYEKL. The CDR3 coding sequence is TGCGCCAGCAGCCAGAGGGACAGGCGCACAGATACGCAGTATTTT. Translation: CASSQRDRRTDTQYF.

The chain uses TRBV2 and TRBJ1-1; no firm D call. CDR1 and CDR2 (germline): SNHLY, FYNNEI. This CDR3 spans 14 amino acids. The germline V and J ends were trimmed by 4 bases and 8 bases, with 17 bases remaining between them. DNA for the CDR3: TGTGCCAGCAGTGTAGGCCGTAACGGCGGCGAAGCTTTCTTT. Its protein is CASSVGRNGGEAFF.

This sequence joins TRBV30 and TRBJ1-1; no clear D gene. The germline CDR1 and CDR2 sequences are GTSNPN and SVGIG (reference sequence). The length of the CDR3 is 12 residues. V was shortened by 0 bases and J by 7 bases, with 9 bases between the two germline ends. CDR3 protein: CAWSVNGVEAFF. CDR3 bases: TGTGCCTGGAGTGTAAACGGTGTTGAAGCTTTCTTT.

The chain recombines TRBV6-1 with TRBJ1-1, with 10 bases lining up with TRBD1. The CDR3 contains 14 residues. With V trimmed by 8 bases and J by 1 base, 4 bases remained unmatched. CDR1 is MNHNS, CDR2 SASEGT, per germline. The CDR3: CASGRDRGNTEAFF. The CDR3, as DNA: TGTGCCAGCGGAAGGGACAGGGGGAACACTGAAGCTTTCTTT.

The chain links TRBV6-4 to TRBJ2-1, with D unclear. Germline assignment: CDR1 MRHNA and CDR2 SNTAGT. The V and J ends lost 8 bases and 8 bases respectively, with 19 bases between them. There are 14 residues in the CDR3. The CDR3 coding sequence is TGTGCCAGCGCGCCCCGGAGAGCCCCCGATGAGCAGTTCTTC. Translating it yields CASAPRRAPDEQFF.

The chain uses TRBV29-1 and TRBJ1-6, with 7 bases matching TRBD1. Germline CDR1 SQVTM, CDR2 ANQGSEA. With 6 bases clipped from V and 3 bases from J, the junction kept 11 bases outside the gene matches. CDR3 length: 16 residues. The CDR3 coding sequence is TGCAGCGTACTGGTAGGGACAGACGTCTATAATTCACCCCTCCACTTT. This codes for CSVLVGTDVYNSPLHF.

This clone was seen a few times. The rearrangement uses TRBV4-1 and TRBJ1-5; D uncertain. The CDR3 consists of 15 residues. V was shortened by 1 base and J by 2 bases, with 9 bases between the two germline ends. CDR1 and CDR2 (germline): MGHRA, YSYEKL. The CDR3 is CASSQGWWGNQPQHF. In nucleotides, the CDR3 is TGCGCCAGCAGCCAAGGGTGGTGGGGCAATCAGCCCCAGCATTTT.

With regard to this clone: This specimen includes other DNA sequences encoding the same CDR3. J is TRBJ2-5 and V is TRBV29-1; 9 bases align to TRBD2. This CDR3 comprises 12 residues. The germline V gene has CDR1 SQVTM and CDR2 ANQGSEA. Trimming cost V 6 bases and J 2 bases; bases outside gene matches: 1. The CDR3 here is CSVGLAQETQYF. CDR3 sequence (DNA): TGCAGCGTAGGACTAGCGCAAGAGACCCAGTACTTC.

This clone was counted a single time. CDR3 nucleotides: TGTGCCAGCAGCTTAGGTAGCGGGGGAAACAATGAGCAGTTCTTC. Protein sequence: CASSLGSGGNNEQFF. The chain joins TRBV7-2 to TRBJ2-1; 9 bases align to TRBD2. Germline V lookup: CDR1 SGHTA, CDR2 FQGNSA. The CDR3 runs to 15 residues. V shed 1 base and J 5 bases; nucleotides not matched to a gene: 3. The full variable domain, rest sourced from reference TRBV7-2 and TRBJ2-1, is GAGVSQSPSNKVTEKGKDVELRCDPISGHTALYWYRQSLGQGLEFLIYFQGNSAPDKSGLPSDRFSAERTGGSVSTLTIQRTQQEDSAVYLCASSLGSGGNNEQFFGPGTRLTVL.

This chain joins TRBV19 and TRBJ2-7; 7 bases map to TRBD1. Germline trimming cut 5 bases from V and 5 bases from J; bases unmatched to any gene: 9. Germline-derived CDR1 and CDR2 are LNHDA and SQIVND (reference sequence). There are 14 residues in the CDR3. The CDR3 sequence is CASSSPGQWDEQYF. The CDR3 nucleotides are TGTGCCAGTAGTTCACCGGGACAGTGGGACGAGCAGTACTTC.

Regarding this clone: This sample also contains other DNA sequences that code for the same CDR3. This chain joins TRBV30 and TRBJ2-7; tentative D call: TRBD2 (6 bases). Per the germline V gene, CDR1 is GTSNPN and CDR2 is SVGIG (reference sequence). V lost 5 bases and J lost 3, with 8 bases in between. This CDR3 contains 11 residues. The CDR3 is CAWAGLYEQYF. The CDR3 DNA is TGTGCCTGGGCGGGACTCTACGAGCAGTACTTC.

The CDR3 bases are TGTGCCGGGAAAACAGGGGGCTACACAGATACGCAGTATTTT. Its translation: CAGKTGGYTDTQYF. The V call is TRBV6-6, the J call TRBJ2-3, with TRBD1 identical over 9 bases. The CDR3 totals 14 residues. Per the germline V gene, CDR1 is MNHNY and CDR2 is SVGAGI (reference sequence). The ends lost 11 bases at V and 2 bases at J; junction bases unmatched: 8.

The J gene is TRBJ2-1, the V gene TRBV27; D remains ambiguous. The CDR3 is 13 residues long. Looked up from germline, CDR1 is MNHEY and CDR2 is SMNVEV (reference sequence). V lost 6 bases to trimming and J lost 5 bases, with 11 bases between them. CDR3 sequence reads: CASRYVANNEQFF. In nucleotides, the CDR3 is TGTGCCAGCAGATACGTAGCAAACAATGAGCAGTTCTTC.

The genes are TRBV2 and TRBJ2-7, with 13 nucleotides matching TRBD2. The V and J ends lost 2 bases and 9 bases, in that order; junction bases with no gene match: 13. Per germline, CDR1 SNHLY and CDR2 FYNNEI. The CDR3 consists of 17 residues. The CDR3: CASSEILAGGHPFRQYF. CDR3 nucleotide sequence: TGTGCCAGCAGTGAAATACTAGCGGGGGGGCATCCGTTTCGGCAGTACTTC.

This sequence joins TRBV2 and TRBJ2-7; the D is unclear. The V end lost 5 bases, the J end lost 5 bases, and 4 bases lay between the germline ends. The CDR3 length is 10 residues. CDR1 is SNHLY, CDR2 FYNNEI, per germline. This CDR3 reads CASSMNEQYF. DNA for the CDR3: TGTGCCAGCAGTATGAACGAGCAGTACTTC.

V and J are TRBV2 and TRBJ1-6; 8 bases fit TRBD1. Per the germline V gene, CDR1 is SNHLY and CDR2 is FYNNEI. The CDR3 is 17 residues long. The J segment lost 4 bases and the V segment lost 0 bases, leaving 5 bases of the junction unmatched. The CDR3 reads CASSEAGTGFYNSPLHF. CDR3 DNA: TGTGCCAGCAGTGAAGCTGGGACAGGTTTTTATAATTCACCCCTCCACTTT.

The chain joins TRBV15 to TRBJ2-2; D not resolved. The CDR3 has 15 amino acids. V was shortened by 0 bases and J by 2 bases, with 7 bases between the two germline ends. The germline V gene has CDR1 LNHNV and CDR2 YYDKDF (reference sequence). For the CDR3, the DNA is TGTGCCACCAGCAGAGATCAAACCAACACCGGGGAGCTGTTTTTT. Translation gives CATSRDQTNTGELFF. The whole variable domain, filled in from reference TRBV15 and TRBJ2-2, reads DAMVIQNPRYQVTQFGKPVTLSCSQTLNHNVMYWYQQKSSQAPKLLFHYYDKDFNNEADTPDNFQSRRPNTSFCFLDIRSPGLGDTAMYLCATSRDQTNTGELFFGEGSRLTVL.

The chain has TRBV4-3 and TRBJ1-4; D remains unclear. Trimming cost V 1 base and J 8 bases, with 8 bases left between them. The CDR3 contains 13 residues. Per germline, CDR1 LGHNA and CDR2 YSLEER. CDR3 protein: CASSQGIQEKLFF. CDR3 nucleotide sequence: TGCGCCAGCAGCCAAGGAATACAGGAAAAACTGTTTTTT.

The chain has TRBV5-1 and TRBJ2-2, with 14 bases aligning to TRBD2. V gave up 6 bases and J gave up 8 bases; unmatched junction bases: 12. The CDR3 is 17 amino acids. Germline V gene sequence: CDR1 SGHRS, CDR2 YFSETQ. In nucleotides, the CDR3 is TGCGCCAGCAAGGACTTGGGACTAGCGGGAGCTTCAGGGGAGCTGTTTTTT. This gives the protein CASKDLGLAGASGELFF. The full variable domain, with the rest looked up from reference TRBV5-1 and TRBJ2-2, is KAGVTQTPRYLIKTRGQQVTLSCSPISGHRSVSWYQQTPGQGLQFLFEYFSETQRNKGNFPGRFSGRQFSNSRSEMNVSTLELGDSALYLCASKDLGLAGASGELFFGEGSRLTVL.

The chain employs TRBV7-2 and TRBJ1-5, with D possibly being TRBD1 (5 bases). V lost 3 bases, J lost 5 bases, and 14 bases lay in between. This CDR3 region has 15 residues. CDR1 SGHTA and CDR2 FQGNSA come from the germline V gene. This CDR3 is CASSFQGSPDQPQHF. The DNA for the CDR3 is TGTGCCAGCAGCTTTCAGGGTTCCCCGGATCAGCCCCAGCATTTT.

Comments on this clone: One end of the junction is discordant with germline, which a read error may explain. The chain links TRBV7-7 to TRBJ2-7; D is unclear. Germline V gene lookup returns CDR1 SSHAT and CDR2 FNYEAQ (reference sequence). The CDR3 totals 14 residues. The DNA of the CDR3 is TGTGCTAGCAGCTTATCGGATGGGACCTACGAGCAGTACTTC. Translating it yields CASSLSDGTYEQYF.

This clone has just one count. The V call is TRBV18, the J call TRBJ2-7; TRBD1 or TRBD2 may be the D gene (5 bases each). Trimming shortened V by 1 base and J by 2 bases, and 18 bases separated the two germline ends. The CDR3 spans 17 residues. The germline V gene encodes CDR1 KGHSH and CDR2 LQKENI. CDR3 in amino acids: CASSPRWGREVAYEQYF. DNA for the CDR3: TGTGCCAGCTCACCACGGTGGGGGAGAGAGGTCGCCTACGAGCAGTACTTC.